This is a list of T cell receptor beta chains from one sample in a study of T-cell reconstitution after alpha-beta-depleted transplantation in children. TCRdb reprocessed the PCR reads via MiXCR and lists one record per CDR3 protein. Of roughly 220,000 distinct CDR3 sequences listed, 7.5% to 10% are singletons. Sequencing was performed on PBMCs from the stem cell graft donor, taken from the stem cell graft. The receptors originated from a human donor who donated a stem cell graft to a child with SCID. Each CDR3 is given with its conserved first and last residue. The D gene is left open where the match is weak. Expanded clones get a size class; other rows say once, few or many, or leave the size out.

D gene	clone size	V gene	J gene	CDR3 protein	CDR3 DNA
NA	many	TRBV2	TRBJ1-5	CASSTTRFNQPQHF	TGTGCCAGCAGTACGACACGATTCAATCAGCCCCAGCATTTT
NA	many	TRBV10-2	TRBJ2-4	CASSEKSPWGNIQYF	TGCGCCAGCAGTGAGAAATCTCCGTGGGGAAACATTCAGTACTTC
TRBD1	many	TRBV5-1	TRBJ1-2	CASRDTGGLGYGYTF	TGCGCCAGCAGGGATACAGGGGGACTTGGCTATGGCTACACCTTC
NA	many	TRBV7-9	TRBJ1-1	CASSPGPRLNTEAFF	TGTGCCAGCAGCCCCGGACCCCGACTGAACACTGAAGCTTTCTTT
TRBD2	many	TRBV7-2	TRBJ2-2	CASSLSAGGSTGELFF	TGTGCCAGCAGCTTAAGCGCGGGGGGAAGCACCGGGGAGCTGTTTTTT
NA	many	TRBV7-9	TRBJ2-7	CASSLSGLGEQYF	TGTGCCAGCAGCTTAAGTGGATTGGGAGAGCAGTACTTC
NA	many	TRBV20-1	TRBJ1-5	CSARPGVWSNQPQHF	TGCAGTGCTAGGCCAGGGGTTTGGAGCAATCAGCCCCAGCATTTT
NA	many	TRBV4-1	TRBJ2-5	CASSQDRGGETQYF	TGCGCCAGCAGCCAAGATCGGGGCGGAGAGACCCAGTACTTC
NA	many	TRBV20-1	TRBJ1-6	CSVLRALNSPLHF	TGCAGCGTCCTCCGCGCCTTGAATTCACCCCTCCACTTT
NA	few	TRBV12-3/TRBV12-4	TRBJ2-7	CASSFVGLHPSYEQYF	TGTGCCAGCAGTTTTGTAGGACTACACCCCTCCTACGAGCAGTACTTC
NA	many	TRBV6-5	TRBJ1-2	CASSYSRGLNYGYTF	TGTGCCAGCAGTTACTCGAGGGGTCTTAACTATGGCTACACCTTC
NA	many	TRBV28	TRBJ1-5	CASSFTQPQHF	TGTGCCAGCAGTTTTACTCAGCCCCAGCATTTT
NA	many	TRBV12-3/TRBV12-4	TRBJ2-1	CASSSHERTANNEQFF	TGTGCCAGCAGTTCCCACGAGAGGACGGCCAACAATGAGCAGTTCTTC
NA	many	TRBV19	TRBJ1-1	CASSRDRIGEAFF	TGTGCCAGTAGTAGGGACCGCATAGGTGAAGCTTTCTTT
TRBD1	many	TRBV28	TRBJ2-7	CASDRDRPTYEQYF	TGTGCCAGTGATCGGGACAGGCCGACCTACGAGCAGTACTTC
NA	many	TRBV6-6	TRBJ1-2	CASSRAGQLF	TGTGCCAGCAGTAGGGCGGGACAACTCTTC
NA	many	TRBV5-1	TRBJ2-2	CASSILSPRTGELFF	TGCGCCAGCAGCATTCTTAGTCCAAGGACCGGGGAGCTGTTTTTT
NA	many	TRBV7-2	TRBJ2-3	CASSLRPGGGNTQYF	TGTGCCAGCAGCTTAAGGCCGGGAGGGGGCAATACGCAGTATTTT
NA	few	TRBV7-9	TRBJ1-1	CASSPWAIEAFF	TGTGCCAGCAGCCCCTGGGCGATTGAAGCTTTCTTT
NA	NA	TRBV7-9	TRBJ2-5	CASSPTLRVETQYF	TGTGCCAGCAGCCCCACTTTGCGGGTAGAGACCCAGTACTTC
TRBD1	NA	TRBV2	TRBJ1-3	CASRIGTGAIGNTISF	TGTGCCAGCAGGATCGGGACAGGCGCCATCGGGAACACCATATCTTTT
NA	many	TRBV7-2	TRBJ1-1	CASRQWAGEAFF	TGTGCCAGCCGCCAGTGGGCTGGTGAAGCTTTCTTT
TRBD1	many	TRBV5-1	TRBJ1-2	CASSSGQLTANYGYTF	TGCGCCAGCAGCTCGGGACAGCTAACCGCTAACTATGGCTACACCTTC
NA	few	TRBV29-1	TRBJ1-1	CSVEEGGLAFF	TGCAGCGTTGAAGAAGGGGGGTTGGCTTTCTTT
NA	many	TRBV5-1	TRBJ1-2	CASSLGFGGDYGYTF	TGCGCCAGCAGCTTAGGGTTTGGGGGTGACTATGGCTACACCTTC
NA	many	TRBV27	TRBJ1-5	CASSYRVNQPQHF	TGTGCCAGCAGTTACAGGGTCAATCAGCCCCAGCATTTT
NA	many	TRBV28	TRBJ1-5	CASSLYMRDNQPQHF	TGTGCCAGCAGTTTGTATATGCGGGACAATCAGCCCCAGCATTTT
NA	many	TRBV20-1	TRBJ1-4	CSARAFGGSGEKLFF	TGCAGTGCTAGAGCATTTGGGGGGAGCGGCGAAAAACTGTTTTTT
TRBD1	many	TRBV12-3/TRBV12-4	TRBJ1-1	CASSPGQGMNTEAFF	TGTGCCAGCAGTCCGGGACAGGGCATGAACACTGAAGCTTTCTTT
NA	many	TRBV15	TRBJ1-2	CATSRDRTYYGYTF	TGTGCCACCAGCAGAGACAGGACTTACTATGGCTACACCTTC
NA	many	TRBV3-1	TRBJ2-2	CASSPAYLRQHTGELFF	TGTGCCAGCAGCCCAGCCTACCTTAGACAGCACACCGGGGAGCTGTTTTTT
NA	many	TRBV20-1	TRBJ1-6	CSAVLGGRYSPLHF	TGCAGTGCTGTCTTAGGGGGGCGGTATTCACCCCTCCACTTT
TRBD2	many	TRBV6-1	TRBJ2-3	CASSGTSGGADTQYF	TGTGCCAGCAGTGGGACTAGCGGGGGGGCAGATACGCAGTATTTT
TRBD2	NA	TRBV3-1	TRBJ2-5	CASSQPWTSGGETQYF	TGTGCCAGCAGCCAACCGTGGACTAGCGGCGGAGAGACCCAGTACTTC
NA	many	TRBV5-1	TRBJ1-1	CASSNHYRGTEAFF	TGCGCCAGCAGCAACCATTACCGGGGCACTGAAGCTTTCTTT
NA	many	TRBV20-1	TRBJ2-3	CSARGRVYGTPGAADTQYF	TGCAGTGCTAGGGGCCGTGTCTACGGGACACCGGGCGCTGCAGATACGCAGTATTTT
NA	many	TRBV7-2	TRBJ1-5	CASSFVVGDQPQHF	TGTGCCAGCAGCTTTGTGGTTGGAGATCAGCCCCAGCATTTT
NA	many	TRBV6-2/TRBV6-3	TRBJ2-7	CASTRPGRDEQYF	TGTGCCAGCACCAGACCGGGAAGGGACGAGCAGTACTTC
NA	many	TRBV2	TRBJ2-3	CASSDNQYTDTQYF	TGTGCCAGCAGTGACAACCAATACACAGATACGCAGTATTTT
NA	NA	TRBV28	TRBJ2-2	CASGLGLPSGELFF	TGTGCCAGCGGCCTTGGGCTCCCCTCCGGGGAGCTGTTTTTT
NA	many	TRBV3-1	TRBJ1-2	CASSRRQEASYYGYTF	TGTGCCAGCAGCCGACGACAGGAGGCGTCCTACTATGGCTACACCTTC
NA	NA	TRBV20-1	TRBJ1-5	CSARGWDQPQHF	TGCAGTGCTAGAGGCTGGGATCAGCCCCAGCATTTT
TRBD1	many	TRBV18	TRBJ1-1	CASSPGQQSSPSF	TGTGCCAGCTCCCCGGGACAGCAGTCCTCTCCTTCTTTT
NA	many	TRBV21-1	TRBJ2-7	CASSSRQTYEQYF	TGTGCCAGCAGCTCCCGACAGACCTACGAGCAGTACTTC
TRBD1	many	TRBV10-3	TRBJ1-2	CAISQTGASYGYTF	TGTGCCATCAGTCAGACAGGGGCCTCGTATGGCTACACCTTC